Many counts were recorded for the clone carrying this TCR beta chain. Its antigen is not identified. Per the germline V gene, CDR1 is DFQATT and CDR2 is SNEGSKA (reference sequence). The CDR3 is 14 residues long. V shed 7 bases, J shed 9 bases, and the junction held 15 bases outside the gene matches. Each CDR3 protein gets one entry after TCRdb re-called the reads with MiXCR. This sample has under 100,000 distinct CDR3 sequences, with 3.7% found just once. The data are from a study of T cell repertoires in cytomegalovirus infection. Study context: It was the public TCR beta signatures that indicated both CMV infection and matching HLA type. Study-level findings and limits: Ex vivo responses were dominated by HLA-C-restricted CMV-specific TCR beta clonotypes. There were carriers of CMV plus the relevant HLA, and cumulative public TCR beta family frequency identified them.

V is TRBV20-1 and J is TRBJ2-1; TRBD1 matches 7 bases. The sequenced material came from PBMCs. The TCR sequence derives from a human donor in good health (CMV status not recorded). Some clones in this sample may be carry-over from other donors' samples. The DNA of the CDR3 is TGCAGTGTCAGTCGTCTGGGGACAGTAGGTGAGCAGTTCTTC. This codes for CSVSRLGTVGEQFF.